The clone carrying this T cell receptor (beta chain) was recorded many times. Its antigen is not known. This entry comes from a study of T cells in Graves' hyperthyroidism and ophthalmopathy. As for the study in general: Before treatment of any kind, peripheral blood was taken at initial diagnosis.

RNA transcripts provided the source from which TCR beta CDR3 regions were amplified. HTBI primers were the set used in a first-round RT-PCR of the TCR CDR3. TCRdb itself ran the multiplex PCR reads through MiXCR, one entry per CDR3 protein. The table has about 290,000 distinct CDR3 sequences, roughly an eighth seen once. The CDR3 runs to 13 residues. V lost 5 bases and J 3 bases, leaving 10 bases between the germline ends. Findings and caveats of the study: The majority of expanded thyroid clonotypes above 0.001 also appeared in blood.

The source material was blood. The clonotype comes from a woman aged 40-49 years with Graves' hyperthyroidism. V usage is TRBV12-3 or TRBV12-4 and J usage is TRBJ2-5; D not certain. This CDR3 reads CASSPTWEETQYF. The CDR3 nucleotides read TGTGCCAGCAGTCCCACCTGGGAAGAGACCCAGTACTTC.